Below are 30 T cell receptor beta chains sequenced from a single sample in a study of cytomegalovirus exposure and HLA in healthy donors. The PCR used 60 Vbeta and 13 Jbeta primers. Only in-frame clones appear in the TCRdb table, and some are missing; sequencing was by immunoSEQ multiplex PCR. The repertoire includes roughly 190,000 clones, about 80% of them detected once, and about 2.3% sits in the top ten. Sequences were obtained from PBMCs. All receptors come from a woman in her forties or fifties in good health and CMV-seronegative.

This clone was observed a few times. The chain couples TRBV20-1 to TRBJ1-2, with TRBD1 matching 7 bases. Germline values: CDR1 DFQATT, CDR2 SNEGSKA (reference sequence). Trimming at V came to 6 bases and at J to 9 bases, leaving 7 bases not matched to a gene. CDR3 length equals 11 residues. CDR3: CSAVRDRSYTF. The CDR3 nucleotides are TGCAGTGCCGTCCGGGACAGAAGCTACACCTTC.

CDR3 sequence: CASSGVGRLNTIYF. DNA of the CDR3: TGTGCCAGCAGTGGTGTGGGGCGGTTAAACACCATATATTTT. The J gene is TRBJ1-3, the V gene TRBV2; TRBD1 might be the D (5 bases). The CDR3 sequence is 14 residues long. V gave up 4 bases and J gave up 6 bases, with 13 bases separating them. CDR1 is SNHLY and CDR2 is FYNNEI in the germline V gene.

As concerns this clone: Germline and junction disagree at one end, which may indicate a read error. J is TRBJ2-1 and V is TRBV7-9; possibly TRBD2 for D (5 bases). There are 13 residues in the CDR3. Germline assignment: CDR1 SEHNR and CDR2 FQNEAQ (reference sequence). Written as DNA, the CDR3 is TGTTCCAGCAGCCCCGGACTTTACAATGAGCAGTTCTTC. This gives the protein CSSSPGLYNEQFF. Together with reference TRBV7-9 and TRBJ2-1, the CDR3 gives the full variable domain: DTGVSQNPRHKITKRGQNVTFRCDPISEHNRLYWYRQTLGQGPEFLTYFQNEAQLEKSRLLSDRFSAERPKGSFSTLEIQRTEQGDSAMYLCSSSPGLYNEQFFGPGTRLTVL.

This clone was seen a handful of times. The chain joins TRBV9 to TRBJ2-5, with 12 positions matching TRBD1. The last part of the DNA fits TRBJ2-7 better; the J call may be wrong. Germline V gene data show CDR1 as SGDLS and CDR2 as YYNGEE. This CDR3 has 16 amino acids. CDR3 coding DNA: TGTGCCAGCAGCGCCATACCGGGACAGGGGGCTCACGAGCAGTACTTC. Its protein is CASSAIPGQGAHEQYF.

Of note for this clone: A junction boundary mismatches the germline segment, possibly from a read error. The chain combines TRBV7-7 with TRBJ1-3, with D perhaps TRBD1 (5 bases). This CDR3 is 15 amino acids long. Germline V gene data show CDR1 as SSHAT and CDR2 as FNYEAQ (reference sequence). CDR3 sequence reads: CASSPRQGAGNTIHF. Written as DNA, the CDR3 is TGTGCTAGCAGCCCCCGGCAAGGGGCTGGAAACACCATACATTTT.

The chain has TRBV7-2 and TRBJ1-4, with D uncertain. Germline V CDR1 and CDR2: SGHTA, FQGNSA. V lost 6 bases, J lost 8 bases, and 10 bases lay in between. The CDR3 contains 12 residues. The CDR3 reads CASSTGREKLFF. The CDR3 coding sequence is TGTGCCAGCAGTACCGGGAGAGAAAAACTGTTTTTT.

The chain employs TRBV28 and TRBJ2-7; TRBD1 matches at 11 bases. The length of the CDR3 is 15 residues. The J segment lost 6 bases and the V segment lost 4 bases, leaving 8 bases of the junction unmatched. Germline loops: CDR1 MDHEN, CDR2 SYDVKM. The CDR3 bases are TGTGCCAGCAGTTCTAGGGGGACAGGGGGGACCGAGCAGTACTTC. This gives the protein CASSSRGTGGTEQYF.

The chain has TRBV4-2 and TRBJ2-7; a weak D match, TRBD1 (6 bases). The CDR3 spans 14 residues. V gave up 0 bases and J gave up 2 bases, with 8 bases separating them. Germline CDR1 and CDR2: LGHNA and YNFKEQ. The CDR3 region has the DNA TGTGCCAGCAGCCAAGAGGACAGTGCCTACGAGCAGTACTTC. Amino acid sequence: CASSQEDSAYEQYF.

The rearrangement uses TRBV7-2 and TRBJ2-1; 7 nucleotides match TRBD2. Germline CDR1 reads SGHTA; CDR2 reads FQGNSA. Unmatched junction bases numbered 0, after V lost 4 bases and J lost 3 bases. This CDR3 region has 13 residues. The CDR3 DNA reads as TGTGCCAGCAGCTGGGACTACTACAATGAGCAGTTCTTC. This gives the protein CASSWDYYNEQFF.

This clone was seen just once. The V and J genes are TRBV5-1 and TRBJ2-3; 9 bases line up with TRBD1. This CDR3 spans 16 amino acids. Trimming took 6 bases from V and 8 from J; bases not matched to a gene: 16. CDR1 and CDR2 (germline): SGHRS, YFSETQ. As DNA, the CDR3 is TGCGCCAGCAAAGGGGGGACAGGGACAGACACGGGTACGCAGTATTTT. This translates into CASKGGTGTDTGTQYF.

The chain is built from TRBV5-4 and TRBJ1-2; 7 positions agree with TRBD1. The germline CDR1 and CDR2 sequences are SGHNT and YYREEE (reference sequence). The CDR3 spans 14 residues. V shed 4 bases, J shed 1 base, and the junction held 4 bases outside the gene matches. The CDR3 DNA sequence: TGTGCCAGCAGCCCAAGACAGGGTAACTATGGCTACACCTTC. It is translated as CASSPRQGNYGYTF.

The J gene is TRBJ2-1, the V gene TRBV14; 9 nucleotides agree with TRBD2. CDR3 length equals 16 residues. The J segment lost 4 bases and the V segment lost 4 bases, leaving 8 bases of the junction unmatched. The germline CDR1 and CDR2 sequences are SGHDN and FVKESK. The CDR3: CASSLSGLATYNEQFF. The CDR3 nucleotides are TGTGCCAGCAGCCTAAGCGGACTAGCGACTTACAATGAGCAGTTCTTC.

A single count supports this clone. The rearrangement uses TRBV28 and TRBJ2-7; TRBD1 matches 9 bases. This CDR3 region has 15 residues. The V segment lost 6 bases and the J segment 2 bases; nucleotides outside the gene matches: 8. Germline V gene lookup returns CDR1 MDHEN and CDR2 SYDVKM. CDR3 nucleotides: TGTGCCAGCAGAGAGGCGGGGACAGGGCCCTACGAGCAGTACTTC. Translation gives CASREAGTGPYEQYF.

On this clone itself: A junction end diverges from the germline sequence, so it may reflect a read error. The chain is built from TRBV7-9 and TRBJ1-4; D is unclear. The CDR3 is 14 residues long. Germline lookup yields CDR1 SEHNR and CDR2 FQNEAQ (reference sequence). CDR3 nucleotides: TGTTCCAGCAGCTCCACACCAACTAATGAAAAACTGTTTTTT. It translates to CSSSSTPTNEKLFF.

V usage is TRBV11-2 and J usage is TRBJ1-1, with 7 positions matching TRBD1. Trimming at V came to 5 bases and at J to 0 bases, leaving 6 bases not matched to a gene. This CDR3 is 15 amino acids long. The V gene's germline CDR1 is SGHAT and CDR2 FQNNGV. CDR3 nucleotide sequence: TGTGCCAGCAGCCCGAGACAGGGATTGAACACTGAAGCTTTCTTT. Translated: CASSPRQGLNTEAFF.

This chain uses TRBV5-1 with TRBJ2-7; 8 bases map to TRBD1. Trimming at V came to 5 bases and at J to 2 bases, leaving 6 bases not matched to a gene. Germline CDR1 and CDR2: SGHRS and YFSETQ. The CDR3 is made up of 14 amino acids. The chain's CDR3 is CASRDGQGPYEQYF. CDR3 coding DNA: TGCGCCAGCAGGGACGGACAGGGTCCCTACGAGCAGTACTTC.

The chain uses TRBV2 and TRBJ2-5, with 7 bases fitting TRBD1. The J call may be in error: the DNA end matches TRBJ2-7 better. Germline V CDR1 and CDR2: SNHLY, FYNNEI. This CDR3 is built from 14 residues. CDR3 sequence reads: CASSEGTGSYEQYF. In nucleotides, the CDR3 is TGTGCCAGCAGTGAAGGGACAGGTTCCTACGAGCAGTACTTC.

This chain uses TRBV10-3 with TRBJ2-5, with 10 bases matching TRBD1. This CDR3 region has 15 residues. Germline-derived CDR1 and CDR2 are ENHRY and SYGVKD. The V and J ends lost 2 bases and 4 bases, in that order; junction bases with no gene match: 4. CDR3 bases: TGTGCCATCAGTGAGGGGACAGGGGTGATAGAGACCCAGTACTTC. This translates into CAISEGTGVIETQYF.

The chain couples TRBV7-9 to TRBJ2-1, with TRBD1 identical over 9 bases. V was clipped by 1 base and J by 7 bases; unmatched bases: 2. The CDR3 loop spans 14 amino acids. Germline lookup yields CDR1 SEHNR and CDR2 FQNEAQ (reference sequence). CDR3 DNA: TGTGCCAGCAGCTTAGGGGGACAGGGTAATGAGCAGTTCTTC. Its protein product is CASSLGGQGNEQFF. Looking up the rest from reference TRBV7-9 and TRBJ2-1 gives the full variable domain: DTGVSQNPRHKITKRGQNVTFRCDPISEHNRLYWYRQTLGQGPEFLTYFQNEAQLEKSRLLSDRFSAERPKGSFSTLEIQRTEQGDSAMYLCASSLGGQGNEQFFGPGTRLTVL.

This rearrangement joins TRBV28 to TRBJ1-5, with D tentatively TRBD1 (5 bases). Trimming shortened V by 5 bases and J by 4 bases, and 18 bases separated the two germline ends. Germline-derived CDR1 and CDR2 are MDHEN and SYDVKM. The CDR3 runs to 16 residues. The CDR3 is CASSPPGGTGNQPQHF. CDR3 nucleotides: TGTGCCAGCAGTCCCCCCGGGGGGACTGGGAATCAGCCCCAGCATTTT.

This rearrangement joins TRBV6-5 to TRBJ1-1, with a tentative D call TRBD1 (6 bases). The germline gives CDR1 MNHEY, CDR2 SVGAGI. The CDR3 length is 14 residues. V was trimmed by 5 bases and J by 4 bases, leaving 14 bases between them. The CDR3 coding sequence is TGTGCCAGCAGTAGGTCAGGGGCTGGCACTGAAGCTTTCTTT. Translated, it gives CASSRSGAGTEAFF.

The chain recombines TRBV19 with TRBJ2-2, with TRBD2 identical over 7 bases. The V gene's germline CDR1 is LNHDA and CDR2 SQIVND (reference sequence). Trimming at V came to 6 bases and at J to 4 bases, leaving 5 bases not matched to a gene. This CDR3 comprises 14 residues. The DNA of the CDR3 is TGTGCCAGTAGGGGGGGGACGGTCACCGGGGAGCTGTTTTTT. It is translated as CASRGGTVTGELFF. The variable domain in full, completed from reference TRBV19 and TRBJ2-2, reads DGGITQSPKYLFRKEGQNVTLSCEQNLNHDAMYWYRQDPGQGLRLIYYSQIVNDFQKGDIAEGYSVSREKKESFPLTVTSAQKNPTAFYLCASRGGTVTGELFFGEGSRLTVL.

This clone has a handful of counts. The J gene is TRBJ2-7, the V gene TRBV7-2; no clear D. The V and J ends lost 5 bases and 0 bases respectively, with 5 bases between them. The CDR3 has 12 amino acids. Germline CDR1 is SGHTA and CDR2 is FQGNSA. The CDR3 DNA reads TGTGCCAGCAGCCACAGCTCCTACGAGCAGTACTTC. Its translation is CASSHSSYEQYF.

CDR3 amino acids: CASSTGYNSPLHF. The CDR3, as DNA: TGTGCCAGCAGCACAGGGTACAATTCACCCCTCCACTTT. V gene TRBV7-2 combines with J gene TRBJ1-6, with a possible D match to TRBD1 (6 bases). The V gene's germline CDR1 is SGHTA and CDR2 FQGNSA. Deletions cut 5 bases from V and 7 bases from J, with 9 bases between. CDR3 size: 13 residues.

This rearrangement joins TRBV19 to TRBJ1-5, with D possibly being TRBD1 (5 bases). The CDR3 consists of 17 residues. Germline V CDR1 and CDR2: LNHDA, SQIVND (reference sequence). V lost 5 bases, J lost 3 bases, and 20 bases lay in between. The CDR3 spells CASSAKSATAANQPQHF. DNA for the CDR3: TGTGCCAGTAGTGCAAAGAGTGCGACAGCCGCCAATCAGCCCCAGCATTTT.

This clone was observed once. The rearrangement joins TRBV18 to TRBJ2-1, with D perhaps matching TRBD1 (6 bases). The CDR3 has 13 amino acids. V was trimmed by 2 bases and J by 8 bases, leaving 10 bases between them. Per germline, CDR1 KGHSH and CDR2 LQKENI. This chain's CDR3 is CASSPTGLDEQFF. DNA of the CDR3: TGTGCCAGCTCACCAACAGGGTTGGATGAGCAGTTCTTC.

The rearrangement links TRBV6-4 to TRBJ1-1; 10 bases are shared with TRBD1. Unmatched junction bases numbered 6, after V lost 3 bases and J lost 11 bases. The germline gives CDR1 MRHNA, CDR2 SNTAGT. The CDR3 contains 13 residues. This CDR3 is CASSDTGQGVAFF. CDR3 coding DNA: TGTGCCAGCAGTGATACCGGACAGGGGGTGGCTTTCTTT.

The V gene is TRBV7-9, the J gene TRBJ1-3, with unresolved D. Germline CDR1 and CDR2: SEHNR and FQNEAQ (reference sequence). CDR3 length: 14 amino acids. V gave up 2 bases and J gave up 0 bases, with 5 bases separating them. The CDR3 DNA is TGTGCCAGCAGCTTATCAGACTCTGGAAACACCATATATTTT. Protein product: CASSLSDSGNTIYF.

The V call is TRBV7-2, the J call TRBJ2-7; TRBD2 might be the D (5 bases). Germline-derived CDR1 and CDR2 are SGHTA and FQGNSA. This CDR3 has 15 amino acids. V lost 2 bases, J lost 5 bases, and 16 bases lay in between. The CDR3 protein is CASSLSSGIYDEQYF. The CDR3 coding sequence is TGTGCCAGCAGCTTAAGCTCGGGGATTTACGACGAGCAGTACTTC.

The V and J genes are TRBV2 and TRBJ1-5; D is uncertain. This CDR3 comprises 15 residues. Germline V lookup: CDR1 SNHLY, CDR2 FYNNEI. Trimming pared 2 bases from V and 1 base from J, leaving 9 bases between. CDR3 DNA: TGTGCCAGCAGTGAATCCGGGTTAAGCAATCAGCCCCAGCATTTT. It translates to CASSESGLSNQPQHF.